This TCR beta chain came from a study of cytomegalovirus exposure and HLA in healthy donors. This clone was observed a handful of times. The germline gives CDR1 MNHNS, CDR2 SASEGT. V lost 6 bases, J lost 0 bases, and 9 bases lay in between. The CDR3 is 14 residues long. PCR primers comprised 60 Vbeta and 13 Jbeta primers. Data came from immunoSEQ multiplex PCR; TCRdb stores just in-frame clones and leaves some out. This table holds 70,000 to 90,000 clones, 65% to 80% found once. The specimen sequenced was PBMCs. The chain uses TRBV6-1 and TRBJ1-3, with D perhaps matching TRBD1 (5 bases). This TCR was recovered from a man aged 55-75 years in good health and CMV-seronegative. The CDR3 region is CASSETVSGNTIYF. Written as DNA, the CDR3 is TGTGCCAGCAGCGAGACAGTCTCTGGAAACACCATATATTTT.